Described below is a single TCR beta chain sequence and its context. Its antigen is still unknown. This entry is derived from a study of PD-1 blockade in classical Hodgkin lymphoma. The study, taken as a whole, reports: The drivers behind the repertoire differences, possibly disease activity or prior therapy, remain undefined. Baseline diversity resembling that of newly diagnosed patients was seen in complete responders.

Autologous stem cell transplantation was followed by relapse in every patient, and brentuximab vedotin exposure varied. Only in-frame clones appear in the TCRdb table, and some are missing; sequencing was by immunoSEQ multiplex PCR. The sample lists some 93,000 clones, roughly 87% seen once, with about 10% in the top ten. This CDR3 comprises 15 residues. V was trimmed by 2 bases and J by 2 bases, leaving 13 bases between them. Germline-derived CDR1 and CDR2 are MNHEY and SVGAGI. J is TRBJ2-7 and V is TRBV6-5; possible D gene TRBD2, 6 bases. The TCR was taken from a human donor with classical Hodgkin lymphoma. The specimen was peripheral blood mononuclear cells (PBMCs), collected before the second cycle of nivolumab. This CDR3 is CASSYGRGNTYEQYF. For the CDR3, the DNA is TGTGCCAGCAGTTACGGCCGGGGGAACACCTACGAGCAGTACTTC.